This T cell receptor (beta chain) was observed in a study of T cell responses to AZD1222 COVID-19 vaccine. Timing groups of about 4 and about 12 weeks for second doses were pooled. Produced via immunoSEQ multiplex PCR; TCRdb's table is partial and in-frame only. This table holds some 130,000 clones, more than 90% found once. Details on this clone: Antigen specificity is unknown.

V trimming: 4 bases; J trimming: 5 bases; junction bases outside the gene matches: 9. Per germline, CDR1 SGHNT and CDR2 YYREEE (reference sequence). The CDR3 consists of 15 residues. Study findings and constraints: Seropositive at baseline were only a handful of AZD1222 recipients. Donors, mostly white British, included more females; clonal diversity was possibly underestimated.

V is TRBV5-4 and J is TRBJ1-2; 9 bases align to TRBD1. The clonotype was recovered from an adult who received the AZD1222 COVID-19 vaccine. Sequences were derived from peripheral blood, sampled 28 days after the second AZD1222 dose. The CDR3 sequence: CASSGVGQGTYGYTF. CDR3 nucleotide sequence: TGTGCCAGCAGCGGGGTAGGACAGGGGACTTATGGCTACACCTTC.